This TCR beta chain derives from a study of blood T cell repertoires in COVID-19. Study information: Researchers got acute and convalescent COVID-19 samples from the United States, Italy and Spain. The cDNA or gDNA used as material had been derived from T cells, B-cell-depleted T cells, or PBMCs.

The CDR3 covers 15 residues. Germline loops: CDR1 SEHNR, CDR2 FQNEAQ (reference sequence). Unmatched junction bases numbered 9, after V lost 5 bases and J lost 8 bases. Assignments of participants to cohorts depended upon their own reported clinical history. In the source study's methods: Amplification of reference gene primers was used by the study to estimate nucleated cell counts. Here immunoSEQ multiplex PCR was the method, and the copy in TCRdb shows in-frame clones only, minus some. That table is the source of V, J and clone size, and D and trimming were worked out from the DNA. The repertoire consists of roughly 400,000 clones, with 70% to 90% occurring once and the leading ten covering 1.4% to 1.5%.

The source of this sequence is a woman in her late teens or twenties who had been exposed to COVID-19. The sample taken for sequencing was PBMCs or T cells enriched from blood (not recorded which). J is TRBJ1-2 and V is TRBV7-9; TRBD1 agrees at 12 bases. Here the CDR3 DNA reads TGTGCCAGCAGCAGGCCGGGACAGGGGGCGATCGGCTACACCTTC. Encoded protein: CASSRPGQGAIGYTF.